These 3 T cell receptor beta chains share one sample of origin, sequenced in a study of sequential checkpoint blockade in melanoma. The assay was immunoSEQ multiplex PCR, and TCRdb's table has in-frame clones only and misses some. The sample lists some 11,000 clones, 78% occurring once. As to treatment: randomized to nivolumab then ipilimumab (arm A) or the reverse (arm B). This sample comprised CD8+ T cells sorted from blood (inferred from file names), obtained from a patient given nivolumab and ipilimumab in sequence. These receptors were taken from a human donor with melanoma.

The CDR3 coding sequence is TGTGCCAGCAGCTGGACTACCGAAGCTTTCTTT. Its protein is CASSWTTEAFF. This chain links TRBV2 with TRBJ1-1; D unclear. The CDR3 extends over 11 amino acids. Looked up from germline, CDR1 is SNHLY and CDR2 is FYNNEI. V lost 6 bases and J 8 bases, leaving 10 bases between the germline ends. Together with reference TRBV2 and TRBJ1-1, the CDR3 gives the full variable domain: EPEVTQTPSHQVTQMGQEVILRCVPISNHLYFYWYRQILGQKVEFLVSFYNNEISEKSEIFDDQFSVERPDGSNFTLKIRSTKLEDSAMYFCASSWTTEAFFGQGTRLTVV.

The chain has TRBV5-1 and TRBJ2-5; a possible D gene is TRBD1 (7 bases). V was pared by 4 bases and J by 5 bases, with 21 bases between. The CDR3 length is 16 residues. Looked up from germline, CDR1 is SGHRS and CDR2 is YFSETQ. Written as DNA, the CDR3 is TGCGCCAGCAGCCTATGGGGGGACAGCCCAGGGGAGACCCAGTACTTC. The encoded protein is CASSLWGDSPGETQYF.

This chain joins TRBV9 and TRBJ2-3, with a weak D call TRBD2 (5 bases). The CDR3 is made up of 14 amino acids. In germline, CDR1 is SGDLS, CDR2 YYNGEE. Trimming cost V 7 bases and J 0 bases, with 12 bases left between them. The CDR3 nucleotides read TGTGCCAGCGACCGGGGTGGTAGCACAGATACGCAGTATTTT. Protein sequence: CASDRGGSTDTQYF.